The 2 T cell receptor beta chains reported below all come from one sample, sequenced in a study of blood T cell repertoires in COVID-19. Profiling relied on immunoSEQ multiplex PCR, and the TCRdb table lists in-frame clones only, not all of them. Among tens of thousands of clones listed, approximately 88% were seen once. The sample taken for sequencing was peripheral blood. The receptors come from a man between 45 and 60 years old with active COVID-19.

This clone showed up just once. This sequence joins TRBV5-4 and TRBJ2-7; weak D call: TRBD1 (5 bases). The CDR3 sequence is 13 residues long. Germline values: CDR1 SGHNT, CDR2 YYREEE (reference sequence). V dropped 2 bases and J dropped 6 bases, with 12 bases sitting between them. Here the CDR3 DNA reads TGTGCCAGCAGCTTTTATTCAGGGTTCGAGCAGTACTTC. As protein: CASSFYSGFEQYF.

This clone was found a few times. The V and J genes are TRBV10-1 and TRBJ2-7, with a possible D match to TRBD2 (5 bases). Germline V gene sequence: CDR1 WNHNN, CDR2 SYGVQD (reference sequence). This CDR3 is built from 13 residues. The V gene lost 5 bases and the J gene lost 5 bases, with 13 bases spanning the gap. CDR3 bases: TGCGCCAGCAGTCGGGAACGCGTCGACGAGCAGTACTTC. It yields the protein CASSRERVDEQYF.